What follows are 26 T cell receptor beta chains derived from one specimen sequenced in a study of blood T cell repertoires in COVID-19. Produced via immunoSEQ multiplex PCR; TCRdb's table is partial and in-frame only. The table has about 84,000 clones, 75% to 85% seen once. The specimen was peripheral blood. The origin of the receptors is an elderly woman with acute or convalescent COVID-19.

This chain joins TRBV6-6 and TRBJ1-1, with D possibly being TRBD1 (5 bases). The CDR3 length is 15 residues. Germline V gives CDR1 MNHNY, CDR2 SVGAGI (reference sequence). With 6 bases removed from V and 4 bases from J, the gap between germline ends came to 18 bases. CDR3 amino acids: CASSLNGGSGTEAFF. DNA for the CDR3: TGTGCCAGCAGCCTCAACGGGGGGTCGGGCACTGAAGCTTTCTTT.

V is TRBV18 and J is TRBJ2-1; 13 nucleotides match TRBD2. V lost 3 bases, J lost 9 bases, and 5 bases stayed unmatched. The germline gives CDR1 KGHSH, CDR2 LQKENI. The CDR3 runs to 15 residues. Written as DNA, the CDR3 is TGTGCCAGCTCACCCGGACTAGCGGGAGTTGTTGAGCAGTTCTTC. Its translation is CASSPGLAGVVEQFF. Full variable domain (remainder filled in from reference TRBV18 and TRBJ2-1): NAGVMQNPRHLVRRRGQEARLRCSPMKGHSHVYWYRQLPEEGLKFMVYLQKENIIDESGMPKERFSAEFPKEGPSILRIQQVVRGDSAAYFCASSPGLAGVVEQFFGPGTRLTVL.

The rearrangement joins TRBV10-3 to TRBJ2-4; D gene uncertain. Germline V gene data show CDR1 as ENHRY and CDR2 as SYGVKD. With 0 bases removed from V and 6 bases from J, the gap between germline ends came to 12 bases. The CDR3 length is 15 residues. Here the CDR3 DNA reads TGTGCCATCAGTGAGTCGGATAGCTTTGGAAACATTCAGTACTTC. Encoded protein: CAISESDSFGNIQYF.

The chain has TRBV19 and TRBJ2-2, with D possibly matching TRBD1 (6 bases). V was clipped by 5 bases and J by 4 bases, with 14 bases between them. Germline V gene data show CDR1 as LNHDA and CDR2 as SQIVND (reference sequence). This CDR3 contains 15 residues. CDR3 protein: CASSEGERFTGELFF. CDR3 DNA: TGTGCCAGTAGTGAGGGGGAGCGGTTCACCGGGGAGCTGTTTTTT. Variable domain in full (rest from reference TRBV19 and TRBJ2-2): DGGITQSPKYLFRKEGQNVTLSCEQNLNHDAMYWYRQDPGQGLRLIYYSQIVNDFQKGDIAEGYSVSREKKESFPLTVTSAQKNPTAFYLCASSEGERFTGELFFGEGSRLTVL.

V usage is TRBV7-9 and J usage is TRBJ2-7; 10 positions agree with TRBD2. The length of the CDR3 is 14 residues. Germline V gene sequence: CDR1 SEHNR, CDR2 FQNEAQ (reference sequence). Trimming at V came to 3 bases and at J to 7 bases, leaving 6 bases not matched to a gene. The CDR3 sequence: CASSLPSGRGEQYF. CDR3 DNA: TGTGCCAGCAGCTTGCCTAGCGGGAGAGGAGAGCAGTACTTC.

This clone appeared a few times. V usage is TRBV4-1 and J usage is TRBJ2-5, with D perhaps TRBD2 (6 bases). Germline assignment: CDR1 MGHRA and CDR2 YSYEKL. There are 18 residues in the CDR3. Deletions cut 3 bases from V and 3 bases from J, with 23 bases between. The DNA for the CDR3 is TGCGCCAGCAGCCAGATGGCCTCAATAGCGGTCAGCAAAGAGACCCAGTACTTC. Translating gives CASSQMASIAVSKETQYF.

This chain joins TRBV7-2 and TRBJ2-1; tentative D call: TRBD2 (6 bases). Germline lookup yields CDR1 SGHTA and CDR2 FQGNSA. V lost 0 bases and J 6 bases, leaving 9 bases between the germline ends. This CDR3 spans 14 amino acids. The DNA of the CDR3 is TGTGCCAGCAGCTTAGCTTCTAGCGCCAATGAGCAGTTCTTC. This translates into CASSLASSANEQFF.

The V call is TRBV5-1, the J call TRBJ2-1; D gene ambiguous. Germline CDR1 reads SGHRS; CDR2 reads YFSETQ. V lost 4 bases to trimming and J lost 0 bases, with 11 bases between them. The CDR3 length is 15 residues. CDR3 DNA: TGCGCCAGCAGCACGACAAGCAGCTCCTACAATGAGCAGTTCTTC. Its translation: CASSTTSSSYNEQFF.

The chain is built from TRBV7-9 and TRBJ1-2, with D perhaps matching TRBD1 (5 bases). Germline-derived CDR1 and CDR2 are SEHNR and FQNEAQ (reference sequence). The CDR3 length is 14 residues. V was clipped by 1 base and J by 1 base, with 7 bases between them. The CDR3 here is CASSLGQGNYGYTF. CDR3 DNA: TGTGCCAGCAGCTTAGGTCAGGGTAACTATGGCTACACCTTC.

V and J are TRBV5-4 and TRBJ2-1; TRBD2 matches at 10 bases. Per the germline V gene, CDR1 is SGHNT and CDR2 is YYREEE (reference sequence). The CDR3 consists of 15 residues. With 4 bases clipped from V and 2 bases from J, the junction kept 3 bases outside the gene matches. The CDR3 DNA is TGTGCCAGCAGCCGGACTAGCGGACCCTACAATGAGCAGTTCTTC. Its protein is CASSRTSGPYNEQFF.

The chain employs TRBV7-2 and TRBJ1-2, with 11 bases aligning to TRBD1. Germline assignment: CDR1 SGHTA and CDR2 FQGNSA. V was pared by 6 bases and J by 6 bases, with 3 bases of the junction left unmatched. The CDR3 is 13 amino acids. The DNA of the CDR3 is TGTGCCAGCAGAGGACAGGGGGCTAATGGCTACACCTTC. This codes for CASRGQGANGYTF.

The chain is built from TRBV20-1 and TRBJ2-7; D is perhaps TRBD1 (6 bases). V lost 2 bases, J lost 9 bases, and 11 bases lay in between. This CDR3 has 11 amino acids. Germline V gene lookup returns CDR1 DFQATT and CDR2 SNEGSKA (reference sequence). The CDR3 is CSARSQGWQYF. As DNA, the CDR3 is TGCAGTGCTAGATCACAGGGTTGGCAGTACTTC.

This chain connects TRBV27 to TRBJ1-6, with 7 bases lining up with TRBD1. With V trimmed by 1 base and J by 1 base, 4 bases remained unmatched. Germline loops: CDR1 MNHEY, CDR2 SMNVEV (reference sequence). CDR3 length equals 17 residues. The CDR3 loop is CASSLWGRGSYNSPLHF. The CDR3 bases are TGTGCCAGCAGTTTATGGGGCAGGGGGTCCTATAATTCACCCCTCCACTTT.

The chain uses TRBV7-3 and TRBJ2-2; D perhaps matches TRBD1 (5 bases). Trimming shortened V by 1 base and J by 0 bases, and 6 bases separated the two germline ends. This CDR3 has 15 residues. Germline-derived CDR1 and CDR2 are SGHTA and FQGTGA. The CDR3 here is CASSLMTANTGELFF. The CDR3, as DNA: TGTGCCAGCAGCTTAATGACAGCGAACACCGGGGAGCTGTTTTTT.

V gene TRBV7-9 combines with J gene TRBJ2-3; TRBD2 agrees at 8 bases. The CDR3 runs 14 residues. V trimming: 3 bases; J trimming: 5 bases; junction bases outside the gene matches: 4. CDR1 is SEHNR and CDR2 is FQNEAQ in the germline V gene (reference sequence). The CDR3 reads CASSLAGGIDTQYF. For the CDR3, the DNA is TGTGCCAGCAGCTTGGCGGGAGGTATAGATACGCAGTATTTT.

The V call is TRBV3-1 (or the pseudogene TRBV3-2), the J call TRBJ2-3, with a possible D match to TRBD2 (5 bases). V was shortened by 4 bases and J by 2 bases, with 7 bases between the two germline ends. The CDR3 runs 13 residues. Per the germline V gene, CDR1 is LGHDT and CDR2 is YNNKEL (reference sequence). The CDR3, as DNA: TGTGCCAGCAGCCGAGGGTACACAGATACGCAGTATTTT. It encodes CASSRGYTDTQYF.

This chain joins TRBV6-2 or TRBV6-3 and TRBJ2-1; 9 nucleotides line up with TRBD2. CDR3 length equals 14 residues. Germline assignment: CDR1 MNHEY and CDR2 SVGEGT. The junction had 4 bases not matched to a gene; V was cut back by 2 bases and J by 8 bases. The CDR3 region is CASSYRGREDEQFF. CDR3 bases: TGTGCCAGCAGTTACCGCGGGAGGGAAGATGAGCAGTTCTTC.

The chain couples TRBV19 to TRBJ2-5, with 13 bases aligning to TRBD2. V trimming: 5 bases; J trimming: 1 base; junction bases outside the gene matches: 4. Germline CDR1 reads LNHDA; CDR2 reads SQIVND (reference sequence). This CDR3 region has 16 residues. CDR3 sequence: CASSRTSGSPQETQYF. CDR3 nucleotide sequence: TGTGCCAGTAGTCGGACTAGCGGGAGTCCCCAAGAGACCCAGTACTTC.

The V call is TRBV27, the J call TRBJ2-7, with 10 bases matching TRBD2. Germline V gene lookup returns CDR1 MNHEY and CDR2 SMNVEV (reference sequence). The CDR3 has 16 residues. With 3 bases clipped from V and 6 bases from J, the junction kept 11 bases outside the gene matches. The CDR3 region has the DNA TGTGCCAGCAGTTTGGGAGCGGGAGGGCCAGGGGGCGAGCAGTACTTC. It encodes CASSLGAGGPGGEQYF.

This clone has only a few counts. J is TRBJ2-2 and V is TRBV9, with a tentative D call TRBD1 (5 bases). V shed 0 bases and J shed 2 bases, with 11 bases lying between them. The CDR3 is made up of 16 amino acids. CDR1 is SGDLS and CDR2 is YYNGEE in the germline V gene. CDR3 sequence (DNA): TGTGCCAGCAGCGTAGAGGCAGGGATAAACACCGGGGAGCTGTTTTTT. This gives the protein CASSVEAGINTGELFF.

The J gene is TRBJ2-7, the V gene TRBV5-1; perhaps TRBD1 as D (6 bases). The ends were cut back, 4 bases at V and 3 bases at J, with 17 bases in the middle. CDR3 size: 15 residues. Germline values: CDR1 SGHRS, CDR2 YFSETQ. The CDR3: CASSIRTGLVYEQYF. Written as DNA, the CDR3 is TGCGCCAGCAGCATCCGAACAGGGTTGGTCTACGAGCAGTACTTC.

This chain uses TRBV30 with TRBJ1-1; TRBD1 matches 8 bases. The J segment lost 6 bases and the V segment lost 3 bases, leaving 6 bases of the junction unmatched. The germline gives CDR1 GTSNPN, CDR2 SVGIG (reference sequence). The CDR3 spans 13 residues. Here the CDR3 DNA reads TGTGCCTGGAGCTTGCAGGGGGCGGCTGAAGCTTTCTTT. Translated, it gives CAWSLQGAAEAFF.

This clone was seen just once. CDR3 DNA: TGTGCCAGCAGCAACCCTAGCGGGAGGGGCCCCGTGAACACCGGGGAGCTGTTTTTT. Residues: CASSNPSGRGPVNTGELFF. The V call is TRBV5-4, the J call TRBJ2-2, with 12 bases lining up with TRBD2. The CDR3 contains 19 residues. J gave up 1 base and V 4 bases, and 11 bases lay outside the gene matches. Germline CDR1 reads SGHNT; CDR2 reads YYREEE (reference sequence).

This chain joins TRBV9 and TRBJ2-1; the D is unclear. The CDR3 is made up of 14 amino acids. Deletions cut 0 bases from V and 8 bases from J, with 12 bases between. Germline V CDR1 and CDR2: SGDLS, YYNGEE. CDR3 sequence reads: CASSVVGSLDEQFF. The CDR3 bases are TGTGCCAGCAGCGTAGTGGGTAGCCTGGATGAGCAGTTCTTC.

The chain employs TRBV2 and TRBJ1-2, with D tentatively TRBD1 (5 bases). Trimming took off 5 bases at V and 3 bases at J, with 10 bases between the two ends. The germline V gene has CDR1 SNHLY and CDR2 FYNNEI. The CDR3 sequence is 13 residues long. The CDR3 sequence: CASSLQGHYGYTF. The CDR3 coding sequence is TGTGCCAGCAGTCTCCAGGGCCACTATGGCTACACCTTC.

The chain is built from TRBV5-8 and TRBJ2-5, with D possibly TRBD2 on 7 matching bases. CDR3 length: 14 amino acids. Germline loops: CDR1 SGHTS, CDR2 YDEGEE. Trimming took off 4 bases at V and 1 base at J, with 11 bases between the two ends. The CDR3 here is CASSVRGAQETQYF. CDR3 DNA sequence: TGTGCCAGCAGCGTTCGGGGGGCCCAAGAGACCCAGTACTTC.